This T cell receptor (beta chain) emerged from a study of siplizumab effects on memory and regulatory T cells. Overall study results and limits: A naive or memory phenotype could not be assigned to roughly 80-95% of the proliferating CD4+ or CD8+ clones. Siplizumab caused a significant drop in alloreactive sequences traceable to unstimulated CD4+ memory cells. Tregs that proliferated in siplizumab cultures did not have their suppressive function confirmed.

Sequence data were generated for unstimulated naive, memory, effector memory and TEMRA subsets in three donor pairs. Trimming stripped 1 base from V and 0 bases from J, with 9 bases between. Germline V lookup: CDR1 MNHNS, CDR2 SASEGT. This CDR3 region has 15 residues. Libraries were prepared by immunoSEQ multiplex PCR; TCRdb keeps only in-frame clonotypes and omits some of them. Here the sample spans some 63,000 clones, about 96% being singletons. Worth noting for this clone: As yet, its antigen is unknown.

Sequencing was done on a sample of naive CD8+ T cells sorted from blood. The chain is built from TRBV6-1 and TRBJ1-2; D uncertain. This receptor was obtained from a human donor in good health. The chain's CDR3 is CASSEDRAANYGYTF. The CDR3 DNA is TGTGCCAGCAGTGAAGATCGTGCAGCTAACTATGGCTACACCTTC.